A single sample is the source of the 8 T cell receptor beta chains below, sequenced in a study of OX40 agonist ivuxolimab in advanced cancers. Here immunoSEQ multiplex PCR was the method, and the copy in TCRdb shows in-frame clones only, minus some. This sample has around 77,000 clones, with around 91% found just once. The source material was CD4+ or CD8+ T cells sorted from blood, sampled in a trial of the OX40 agonist ivuxolimab. These receptors all come from an adult with an advanced solid tumor such as melanoma, head and neck, liver or kidney cancer.

The rearrangement joins TRBV2 to TRBJ2-7; D possibly corresponds to TRBD1 (5 bases). The germline CDR1 and CDR2 sequences are SNHLY and FYNNEI. Trimming left V 8 bases short and J 1 base short, with 12 bases between. This CDR3 has 13 residues. The CDR3 DNA reads as TGTGCCAGCGCAGGGCAGATATCCTACGAGCAGTACTTC. Translated: CASAGQISYEQYF.

This clone was found once. V gene TRBV19 combines with J gene TRBJ2-3; 14 positions match TRBD2. Germline V gene lookup returns CDR1 LNHDA and CDR2 SQIVND (reference sequence). V gave up 4 bases and J gave up 0 bases; unmatched junction bases: 9. The CDR3 is 19 amino acids. DNA of the CDR3: TGTGCCAGTAGTACGCGGACTAGCGGGGGGAAAACGAGCACAGATACGCAGTATTTT. Residues: CASSTRTSGGKTSTDTQYF.

The chain combines TRBV5-1 with TRBJ2-1; D remains ambiguous. The germline V gene has CDR1 SGHRS and CDR2 YFSETQ. V lost 2 bases to trimming and J lost 2 bases, with 11 bases between them. CDR3 size: 15 residues. The CDR3 here is CASSFSDGTYNEQFF. The CDR3 DNA is TGCGCCAGCAGCTTCAGTGACGGAACCTACAATGAGCAGTTCTTC. Filled out from reference TRBV5-1 and TRBJ2-1, the complete variable domain reads KAGVTQTPRYLIKTRGQQVTLSCSPISGHRSVSWYQQTPGQGLQFLFEYFSETQRNKGNFPGRFSGRQFSNSRSEMNVSTLELGDSALYLCASSFSDGTYNEQFFGPGTRLTVL.

CDR3 nucleotides: TGCGCCAGTTCCCTCGAGGATCCGAACACCGGGGAGCTGTTTTTT. Its protein product is CASSLEDPNTGELFF. The rearrangement uses TRBV5-1 and TRBJ2-2; D uncertain. Germline CDR1 reads SGHRS; CDR2 reads YFSETQ. There are 15 residues in the CDR3. Trimming removed 8 bases from V and 0 bases from J, with 14 bases in between.

The V gene is TRBV5-1, the J gene TRBJ2-1; D might be TRBD1 or TRBD2, each matching 5 bases. This CDR3 is built from 16 residues. CDR1 SGHRS and CDR2 YFSETQ come from the germline V gene. The V and J ends lost 4 bases and 8 bases respectively, with 22 bases between them. Here the CDR3 DNA reads TGCGCCAGCAGCCCCCGGGACCCTAACCCTTTGGATGAGCAGTTCTTC. This translates into CASSPRDPNPLDEQFF.

The chain recombines TRBV19 with TRBJ2-5; D is uncertain. Germline CDR1 is LNHDA and CDR2 is SQIVND (reference sequence). This CDR3 has 14 amino acids. V lost 6 bases to trimming and J lost 2 bases, with 13 bases between them. The DNA for the CDR3 is TGTGCCAGTAGAACCTCGGGCCCTCAAGAGACCCAGTACTTC. As protein: CASRTSGPQETQYF.

The genes are TRBV6-1 and TRBJ2-1; D may match TRBD1 or TRBD2 (6 bases each). Between the trimmed V and J ends, which lost 8 bases and 7 bases, there was a span of 18 bases. The CDR3 runs to 14 residues. The germline gives CDR1 MNHNS, CDR2 SASEGT. DNA of the CDR3: TGTGCCAGCTTTAGGGACTCGGGGACAAATGAGCAGTTCTTC. Translating it yields CASFRDSGTNEQFF.

This clone has only one observation. J is TRBJ2-1 and V is TRBV19; 12 bases line up with TRBD2. After removal of 5 bases from V and 2 bases from J, the junction contained 7 bases not matched to a gene. Germline loops: CDR1 LNHDA, CDR2 SQIVND (reference sequence). The CDR3 is 17 amino acids. CDR3 loop: CASSRGLAGRAYNEQFF. DNA of the CDR3: TGTGCCAGTAGTCGGGGACTAGCGGGTCGAGCCTACAATGAGCAGTTCTTC. Looking up the rest from reference TRBV19 and TRBJ2-1 gives the full variable domain: DGGITQSPKYLFRKEGQNVTLSCEQNLNHDAMYWYRQDPGQGLRLIYYSQIVNDFQKGDIAEGYSVSREKKESFPLTVTSAQKNPTAFYLCASSRGLAGRAYNEQFFGPGTRLTVL.